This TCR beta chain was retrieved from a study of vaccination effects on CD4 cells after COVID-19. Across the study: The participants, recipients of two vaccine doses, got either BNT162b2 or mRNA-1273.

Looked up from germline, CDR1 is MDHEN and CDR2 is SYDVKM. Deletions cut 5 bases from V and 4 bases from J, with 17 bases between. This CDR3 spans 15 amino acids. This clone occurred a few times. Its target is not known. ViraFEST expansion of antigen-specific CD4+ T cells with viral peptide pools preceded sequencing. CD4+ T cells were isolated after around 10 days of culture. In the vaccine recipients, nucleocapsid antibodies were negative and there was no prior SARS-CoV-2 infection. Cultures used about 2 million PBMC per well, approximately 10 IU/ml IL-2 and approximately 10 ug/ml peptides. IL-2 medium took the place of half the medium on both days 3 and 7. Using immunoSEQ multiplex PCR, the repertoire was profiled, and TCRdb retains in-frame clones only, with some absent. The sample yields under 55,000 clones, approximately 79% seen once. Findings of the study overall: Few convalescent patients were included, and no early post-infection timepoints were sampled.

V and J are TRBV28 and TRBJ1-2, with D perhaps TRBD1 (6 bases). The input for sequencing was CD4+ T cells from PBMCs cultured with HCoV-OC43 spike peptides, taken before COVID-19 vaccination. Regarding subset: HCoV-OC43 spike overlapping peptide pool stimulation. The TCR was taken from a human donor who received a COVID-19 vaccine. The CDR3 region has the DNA TGTGCCAGCAGTCCTCGGACAGCAGGCCCCTATGGCTACACCTTC. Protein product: CASSPRTAGPYGYTF.